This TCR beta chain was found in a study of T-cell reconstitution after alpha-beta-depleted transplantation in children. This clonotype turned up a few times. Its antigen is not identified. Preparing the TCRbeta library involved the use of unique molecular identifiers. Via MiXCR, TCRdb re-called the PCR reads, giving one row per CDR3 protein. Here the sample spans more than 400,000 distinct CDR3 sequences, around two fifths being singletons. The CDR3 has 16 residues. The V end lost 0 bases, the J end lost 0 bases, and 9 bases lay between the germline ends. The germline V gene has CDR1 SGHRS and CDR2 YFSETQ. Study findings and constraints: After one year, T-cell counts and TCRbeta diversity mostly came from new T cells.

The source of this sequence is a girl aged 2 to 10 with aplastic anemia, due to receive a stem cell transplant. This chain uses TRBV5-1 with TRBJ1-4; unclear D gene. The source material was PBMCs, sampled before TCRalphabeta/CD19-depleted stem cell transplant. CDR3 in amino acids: CASSLVGGTTNEKLFF. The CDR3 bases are TGCGCCAGCAGCTTGGTCGGCGGAACAACTAATGAAAAACTGTTTTTT.